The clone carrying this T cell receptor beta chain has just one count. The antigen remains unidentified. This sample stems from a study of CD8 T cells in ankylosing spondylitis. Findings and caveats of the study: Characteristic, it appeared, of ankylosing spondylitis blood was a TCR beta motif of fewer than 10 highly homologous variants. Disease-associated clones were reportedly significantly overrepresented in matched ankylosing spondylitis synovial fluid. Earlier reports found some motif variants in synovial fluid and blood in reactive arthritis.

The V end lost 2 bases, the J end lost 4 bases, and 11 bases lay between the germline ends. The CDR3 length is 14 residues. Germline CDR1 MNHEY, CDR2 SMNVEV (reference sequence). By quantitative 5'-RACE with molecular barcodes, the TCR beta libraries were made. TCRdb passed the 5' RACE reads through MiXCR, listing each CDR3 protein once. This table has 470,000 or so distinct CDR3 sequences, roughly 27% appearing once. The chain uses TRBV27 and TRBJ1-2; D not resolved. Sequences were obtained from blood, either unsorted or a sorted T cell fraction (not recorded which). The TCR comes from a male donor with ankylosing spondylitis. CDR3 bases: TGTGCCAGCAGTTTAATCCCAGCAGTCTATGGCTACACCTTC. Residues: CASSLIPAVYGYTF.